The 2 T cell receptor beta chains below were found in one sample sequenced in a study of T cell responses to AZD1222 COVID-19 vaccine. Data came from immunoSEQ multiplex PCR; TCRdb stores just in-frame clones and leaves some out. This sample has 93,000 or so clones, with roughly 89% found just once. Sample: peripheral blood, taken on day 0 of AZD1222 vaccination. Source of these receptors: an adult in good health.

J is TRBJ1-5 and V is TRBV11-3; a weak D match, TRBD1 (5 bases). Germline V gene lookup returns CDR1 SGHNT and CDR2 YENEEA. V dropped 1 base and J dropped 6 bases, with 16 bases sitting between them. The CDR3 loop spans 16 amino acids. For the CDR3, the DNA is TGTGCCAGCAGCTTAGGGCTGGGGGGGACCACTCAGCCCCAGCATTTT. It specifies CASSLGLGGTTQPQHF.

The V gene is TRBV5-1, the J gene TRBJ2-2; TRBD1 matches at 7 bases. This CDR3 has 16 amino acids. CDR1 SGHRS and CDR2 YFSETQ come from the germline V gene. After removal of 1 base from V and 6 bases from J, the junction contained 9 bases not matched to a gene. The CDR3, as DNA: TGCGCCAGCAGCTTGAGACAGGGTGGTTTATCCGGGGAGCTGTTTTTT. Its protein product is CASSLRQGGLSGELFF.